The 24 T cell receptor beta chains below all came from one sample that was sequenced in a study of blood T cell repertoires in COVID-19. Generated by immunoSEQ multiplex PCR, the TCRdb table keeps only in-frame clones and is missing some. The sample lists about 190,000 clones; almost 80% were seen once. The sequencing sample was made of PBMCs or T cells enriched from blood (not recorded which). The receptors were sampled from a woman in her forties or fifties who had recovered from COVID-19.

The chain carries TRBV27 and TRBJ1-5; 8 bases fit TRBD1. From germline, CDR1 is MNHEY and CDR2 SMNVEV (reference sequence). The CDR3 is 14 amino acids. The V and J ends lost 5 bases and 9 bases, in that order; junction bases with no gene match: 9. CDR3 sequence: CASSIGQGQRPQHF. The CDR3 nucleotides are TGTGCCAGCAGTATCGGACAGGGCCAACGGCCCCAGCATTTT.

The chain couples TRBV2 to TRBJ2-2; D is possibly TRBD1 (6 bases). V lost 5 bases and J 5 bases, leaving 21 bases between the germline ends. CDR1 and CDR2 (germline): SNHLY, FYNNEI. There are 17 residues in the CDR3. Here the CDR3 reads CASSLGVQGFRTGELFF. The CDR3 region has the DNA TGTGCCAGCAGTCTCGGCGTCCAGGGGTTCCGAACCGGGGAGCTGTTTTTT.

The chain couples TRBV7-9 to TRBJ2-7; D call uncertain. The germline CDR1 and CDR2 sequences are SEHNR and FQNEAQ (reference sequence). This CDR3 has 12 residues. The V and J ends lost 2 bases and 3 bases respectively, with 5 bases between them. CDR3 region: CASSLYSYEQYF. As DNA, the CDR3 is TGTGCCAGCAGCTTATATAGCTACGAGCAGTACTTC.

The chain uses TRBV7-3 and TRBJ1-1; D gene ambiguous. CDR3 length: 13 amino acids. Germline loops: CDR1 SGHTA, CDR2 FQGTGA. V gave up 0 bases and J gave up 3 bases, with 5 bases separating them. This CDR3 is CASSLTGDTEAFF. The CDR3 DNA sequence: TGTGCCAGCAGCTTAACCGGTGACACTGAAGCTTTCTTT.

The chain links TRBV9 to TRBJ2-3; 8 bases line up with TRBD2. The CDR3 runs to 13 residues. Germline lookup yields CDR1 SGDLS and CDR2 YYNGEE. Germline trimming cut 0 bases from V and 8 bases from J; bases unmatched to any gene: 2. CDR3 nucleotides: TGTGCCAGCAGCGTAGAACGGGAGGGTACGCAGTATTTT. Its translation: CASSVEREGTQYF.

The CDR3 sequence is CAISPSFGSDQPQHF. The CDR3 bases are TGTGCCATCAGTCCGTCCTTCGGGTCAGATCAGCCCCAGCATTTT. The chain has TRBV10-3 and TRBJ1-5, with no clear D. This CDR3 is built from 15 residues. Per germline, CDR1 ENHRY and CDR2 SYGVKD. V dropped 5 bases and J dropped 5 bases, with 16 bases sitting between them.

This clone was found a few times. The chain recombines TRBV5-5 with TRBJ1-1; D is uncertain. Trimming removed 2 bases from V and 4 bases from J, with 12 bases in between. The CDR3 covers 14 residues. Germline-derived CDR1 and CDR2 are SGHKS and YYEKEE (reference sequence). CDR3 in DNA: TGTGCCAGCAGCTTTCCGACGGGTGGCACTGAAGCTTTCTTT. It translates to CASSFPTGGTEAFF.

The CDR3 region is CASSLRTGGTQYF. The DNA of the CDR3 is TGTGCCAGCAGTTTACGGACAGGAGGGACGCAGTATTTT. V and J are TRBV27 and TRBJ2-3; possible D gene TRBD1, 7 bases. V shed 2 bases and J shed 9 bases, with 12 bases lying between them. This CDR3 comprises 13 residues. Germline assignment: CDR1 MNHEY and CDR2 SMNVEV (reference sequence).

There are a few counts of this clone. J is TRBJ1-5 and V is TRBV7-9; 7 bases line up with TRBD1. Germline lookup yields CDR1 SEHNR and CDR2 FQNEAQ (reference sequence). The CDR3 is 13 residues long. V was pared by 5 bases and J by 9 bases, with 7 bases of the junction left unmatched. In DNA form, the CDR3 reads TGTGCCAGCAGCCCACAGGGGAACGGGCCCCAGCATTTT. It codes for CASSPQGNGPQHF.

The rearrangement joins TRBV7-9 to TRBJ2-3; D not certain. CDR3 length: 12 residues. Trimming removed 1 base from V and 6 bases from J, with 5 bases in between. Per the germline V gene, CDR1 is SEHNR and CDR2 is FQNEAQ (reference sequence). The CDR3 loop is CASSLVSDTQYF. Here the CDR3 DNA reads TGTGCCAGCAGCTTAGTTTCTGATACGCAGTATTTT.

This chain connects TRBV3-1 (or the pseudogene TRBV3-2) to TRBJ2-1; TRBD2 agrees at 9 bases. CDR1 and CDR2 from the germline V gene are LGHDT and YNNKEL (reference sequence). The V gene end was trimmed by 8 bases and the J gene end by 8 bases; junction bases not matched to a gene: 10. The CDR3 is made up of 14 amino acids. DNA of the CDR3: TGTGCCAGCCAGAGGGCGGGAGGGTTCGATGAGCAGTTCTTC. Its protein is CASQRAGGFDEQFF.

This chain uses TRBV5-5 with TRBJ2-7; weak D call: TRBD1 (6 bases). The CDR3 consists of 15 residues. The V gene lost 0 bases and the J gene lost 2 bases, with 12 bases spanning the gap. Germline assignment: CDR1 SGHKS and CDR2 YYEKEE (reference sequence). DNA of the CDR3: TGTGCCAGCAGCTTGGTGGCAGGGGACACCTACGAGCAGTACTTC. Translated: CASSLVAGDTYEQYF.

This clone has just one count. The chain has TRBV28 and TRBJ2-5; the D gene is possibly TRBD2 (5 bases). CDR1 is MDHEN, CDR2 SYDVKM, per germline. The CDR3 extends over 11 amino acids. V was trimmed by 6 bases and J by 7 bases, leaving 9 bases between them. CDR3 nucleotides: TGTGCCAGCAGCCACCGGGGGACCCAGTACTTC. This gives the protein CASSHRGTQYF.

This clone was counted between two and nine times. The chain recombines TRBV3-1 (or the pseudogene TRBV3-2) with TRBJ2-1; 9 bases line up with TRBD2. The CDR3 runs 15 residues. Germline loops: CDR1 LGHDT, CDR2 YNNKEL (reference sequence). The V segment lost 5 bases and the J segment 5 bases; nucleotides outside the gene matches: 7. CDR3 bases: TGTGCCAGCAGCTCCACGACTAGCGGTAACAATGAGCAGTTCTTC. Translated: CASSSTTSGNNEQFF.

This clone was found a few times. J is TRBJ2-7 and V is TRBV7-2; D remains unclear. From germline, CDR1 is SGHTA and CDR2 FQGNSA. This CDR3 has 10 amino acids. Trimming took off 8 bases at V and 1 base at J, with 3 bases between the two ends. This CDR3 reads CASASYEQYF. The DNA for the CDR3 is TGTGCCAGCGCGTCCTACGAGCAGTACTTC.

This clone turned up a few times. The identical CDR3 is also encoded by other nucleotide sequences in the sample. The V and J genes are TRBV30 and TRBJ1-5, with 8 bases that match TRBD1. The CDR3 sequence is 14 residues long. Germline V CDR1 and CDR2: GTSNPN, SVGIG (reference sequence). With V trimmed by 0 bases and J by 5 bases, 3 bases remained unmatched. The CDR3 nucleotides read TGTGCCTGGAGTGTAGGACAGGGATATCAGCCCCAGCATTTT. It codes for CAWSVGQGYQPQHF. The full variable domain, with the rest looked up from reference TRBV30 and TRBJ1-5, is SQTIHQWPATLVQPVGSPLSLECTVEGTSNPNLYWYRQAAGRGLQLLFYSVGIGQISSEVPQNLSASRPQDRQFILSSKKLLLSDSGFYLCAWSVGQGYQPQHFGDGTRLSIL.

In its sample, this clone was seen a few times. The rearrangement links TRBV14 to TRBJ2-2; D is perhaps TRBD2 (5 bases). V was cut by 4 bases and J by 1 base, with 10 bases left in between. The CDR3 consists of 15 residues. CDR1 and CDR2 from the germline V gene are SGHDN and FVKESK. The CDR3 nucleotides are TGTGCCAGCAGCCGAAACCGGGGGAACACCGGGGAGCTGTTTTTT. Translated, it gives CASSRNRGNTGELFF.

The rearrangement uses TRBV24-1 and TRBJ1-5; TRBD1 agrees at 7 bases. This CDR3 has 17 amino acids. The junction had 13 bases not matched to a gene; V was cut back by 4 bases and J by 5 bases. Germline-derived CDR1 and CDR2 are KGHDR and SFDVKD. CDR3 coding DNA: TGTGCCACCAGTGACAACCCATCGACAGGGCGACATCAGCCCCAGCATTTT. Translating it yields CATSDNPSTGRHQPQHF.

The V and J genes are TRBV11-2 and TRBJ1-2; weak D call: TRBD1 (6 bases). V was clipped by 1 base and J by 4 bases, with 13 bases between them. The CDR3 has 15 residues. Germline CDR1 SGHAT, CDR2 FQNNGV. The CDR3, as DNA: TGTGCCAGCAGCTTAGGGAACCAGGGGCTCTATGGCTACACCTTC. Protein sequence: CASSLGNQGLYGYTF. The full variable domain, rest sourced from reference TRBV11-2 and TRBJ1-2, is EAGVAQSPRYKIIEKRQSVAFWCNPISGHATLYWYQQILGQGPKLLIQFQNNGVVDDSQLPKDRFSAERLKGVDSTLKIQPAKLEDSAVYLCASSLGNQGLYGYTFGSGTRLTVV.

The chain combines TRBV6-5 with TRBJ2-1; D might be TRBD1 (5 bases). This CDR3 region has 13 residues. The germline V and J ends were trimmed by 2 bases and 11 bases, with 13 bases remaining between them. The germline CDR1 and CDR2 sequences are MNHEY and SVGAGI. CDR3 protein: CASSYRGREKQFF. CDR3 bases: TGTGCCAGCAGTTACCGTGGCAGGGAAAAGCAGTTCTTC.

As DNA, the CDR3 is TGTGCCAGCAGCTTCCAACTAGGGCAGTCTCGTGGCTACACCTTC. Translated, it gives CASSFQLGQSRGYTF. The chain links TRBV11-2 to TRBJ1-2; no reliable D call. V shed 3 bases and J shed 7 bases, with 18 bases lying between them. This CDR3 comprises 15 residues. Per the germline V gene, CDR1 is SGHAT and CDR2 is FQNNGV.

The chain is built from TRBV4-3 and TRBJ1-2; possibly TRBD1 for D (6 bases). V lost 0 bases, J lost 7 bases, and 12 bases lay in between. The CDR3 has 14 amino acids. Germline CDR1 LGHNA, CDR2 YSLEER. The CDR3 DNA follows: TGCGCCAGCAGCCAAGATGTCCCAGGGGCTGGCTACACCTTC. Protein: CASSQDVPGAGYTF.

The chain joins TRBV5-5 to TRBJ1-4; TRBD1 agrees at 7 bases. The germline V gene has CDR1 SGHKS and CDR2 YYEKEE (reference sequence). The V gene end was trimmed by 2 bases and the J gene end by 3 bases; junction bases not matched to a gene: 7. This CDR3 is 16 amino acids long. This CDR3 is CASSFRDRKANEKLFF. In DNA form, the CDR3 reads TGTGCCAGCAGCTTCAGGGACAGAAAGGCTAATGAAAAACTGTTTTTT.

V and J are TRBV19 and TRBJ2-3, with D maybe TRBD1 (5 bases). The CDR3 loop spans 15 amino acids. From germline, CDR1 is LNHDA and CDR2 SQIVND (reference sequence). Trimming took off 5 bases at V and 2 bases at J, with 14 bases between the two ends. CDR3 nucleotide sequence: TGTGCCAGTAGTCGGCAGGGTAGGATCACAGATACGCAGTATTTT. This translates into CASSRQGRITDTQYF. The full variable domain, its missing parts supplied by reference TRBV19 and TRBJ2-3, is DGGITQSPKYLFRKEGQNVTLSCEQNLNHDAMYWYRQDPGQGLRLIYYSQIVNDFQKGDIAEGYSVSREKKESFPLTVTSAQKNPTAFYLCASSRQGRITDTQYFGPGTRLTVL.